Below are 13 T cell receptor delta chains sequenced from a single sample in a study of delta chains in infants with herpesvirus infections. PBMC RNA was reverse transcribed using gamma-chain- and delta-chain-specific primers. TCRdb applied CATT to the RT-PCR reads for clone calling. Of over a thousand delta-chain clones detected, 6.9% appear once; the ten largest clones hold about 10%. This sample comprised peripheral blood, obtained at time point 1 of longitudinal follow-up. The source of these receptors is a human donor who was a Ugandan infant, either HIV-exposed or HIV-unexposed (not recorded which).

Sample share makes this clone medium-sized. The genes are TRDV1 and TRDJ1, with 9 bases matching TRDD2. Germline trimming cut 3 bases from V and 2 bases from J; bases unmatched to any gene: 19. The CDR3 is 20 amino acids. Germline V gives CDR1 TSWWSYY, CDR2 QGS. CDR3 DNA sequence: TGTGCTCTTGGGGACCTTTCCTTCCTACGTTGGATACGCTTGACCGATAAACTCATCTTT. Its protein is CALGDLSFLRWIRLTDKLIF.

The genes are TRDV2 and TRDJ2, with 8 bases matching TRDD3. Here the J gene came from matching the DNA to germline, since TCRdb omits it. Germline-derived CDR1 and CDR2 are GEAIGNYY and EKD. The CDR3 runs to 17 residues. Trimming cost V 3 bases and J 0 bases; bases outside gene matches: 8. The CDR3 coding sequence is TGTGCCTGTGACCCCGTACTGGGGGTTGCTTTGACAGCACAACTCTTCTTT. It encodes CACDPVLGVALTAQLFF.

About this clone: With a much larger clone just one base away, this may be a read error. The V call is TRDV2, the J call TRDJ2, with 9 bases matching TRDD3. TCRdb carries no J gene annotation; the J gene was assigned here by matching the DNA with germline. The CDR3 length is 16 residues. Germline V gene sequence: CDR1 GEAIGNYY, CDR2 EKD. With 3 bases clipped from V and 2 bases from J, the junction kept 6 bases outside the gene matches. The CDR3 coding sequence is TGTGCCTGTGACCGTCTGGGGGATTCCTTGACAGCACAACTCTTCTTT. It yields the protein CACDRLGDSLTAQLFF.

This clone was found a few times. The chain carries TRDV1 and TRDJ1; 11 nucleotides line up with TRDD3. Unmatched junction bases numbered 21, after V lost 2 bases and J lost 1 base. CDR1 is TSWWSYY and CDR2 is QGS in the germline V gene. The CDR3 covers 22 residues. The CDR3 bases are TGTGCTCTTGGGGAAGACTTGCCTCCAATAAACTGGGGGATATATTTCACCGATAAACTCATCTTT. Amino acid sequence: CALGEDLPPINWGIYFTDKLIF.

This clone is judged large. V and J are TRDV1 and TRDJ1; D possibly uses TRDD2 or TRDD3 (9 bases each). Germline V gives CDR1 TSWWSYY, CDR2 QGS. V lost 5 bases and J 0 bases, leaving 31 bases between the germline ends. CDR3 size: 21 residues. The CDR3 loop is CALGPRPSYGDTRFYTDKLIF. CDR3 DNA sequence: TGTGCTCTTGGGCCACGGCCTTCCTACGGGGATACGCGTTTTTACACCGATAAACTCATCTTT.

Of note for this clone: An end of the junction does not agree with germline; a read error may underlie this. The V gene is TRDV2, the J gene TRDJ3; 10 bases match TRDD3. Germline matching of the DNA provided the J gene here, since TCRdb leaves it blank. The CDR3 has 21 residues. Germline CDR1 and CDR2: GEAIGNYY and EKD. The CDR3 nucleotides read TGTGCCTGTGACACCCCCGGAGACCGGGGGATACGCGCCTGGGGCACCCGACAGATGTTTTTC. Encoded protein: CACDTPGDRGIRAWGTRQMFF.

This clone was picked up a small number of times. The chain recombines TRDV1 with TRDJ1; 10 positions agree with TRDD3. This CDR3 contains 18 residues. Germline CDR1 TSWWSYY, CDR2 QGS. V shed 0 bases, J shed 3 bases, and the junction held 10 bases outside the gene matches. The DNA of the CDR3 is TGTGCTCTTGGGGAACTTGGAGGGGGATACGCAGCGGCCGATAAACTCATCTTT. Translation: CALGELGGGYAAADKLIF.

This clone was seen a few times. A read error may explain this, as a much larger clone is one base away. V usage is TRDV1 and J usage is TRDJ1, with TRDD3 matching over 9 bases. After removal of 2 bases from V and 8 bases from J, the junction contained 12 bases not matched to a gene. Germline V gene sequence: CDR1 TSWWSYY, CDR2 QGS. This CDR3 contains 16 residues. The CDR3 sequence is CALGEGVGDMGGKLIF. Written as DNA, the CDR3 is TGTGCTCTTGGGGAAGGGGTGGGGGATATGGGCGGCAAACTCATCTTT.

V usage is TRDV1 and J usage is TRDJ1, with D perhaps matching TRDD2 (5 bases). Trimming left V 2 bases short and J 0 bases short, with 19 bases between. Germline V gene lookup returns CDR1 TSWWSYY and CDR2 QGS. This CDR3 contains 18 residues. The CDR3 region has the DNA TGTGCTCTTGGGGAAATTCGTCCTATCGGGGCCTACACCGATAAACTCATCTTT. This sequence encodes CALGEIRPIGAYTDKLIF.

Concerning this clone itself: A much more abundant neighbour one base away suggests this may be a read error. The chain uses TRDV2 and TRDJ2; TRDD3 matches at 11 bases. The J gene was not available in TCRdb and was assigned here by matching the DNA to germline segments. Germline loops: CDR1 GEAIGNYY, CDR2 EKD. This CDR3 is built from 16 residues. The CDR3 nucleotides are TGTGCCTGTGACCGTCTGGGGGATACCTTGAAAGCACAACTCTTCTTT. This translates into CACDRLGDTLKAQLFF.

This clone was seen only a few times. This may be a read error: a much more frequent sequence differs by one nucleotide. The V and J genes are TRDV2 and TRDJ3; D possibly matches TRDD2 or TRDD3 (5 bases each). Per the germline V gene, CDR1 is GEAIGNYY and CDR2 is EKD. The CDR3 consists of 19 residues. Trimming removed 3 bases at V and 1 base at J, with 18 bases between. The CDR3 nucleotides are TGTGCCTGTGACTCCGCTTCCGGGGAGTTTTCCTGGGACACCCGACAGATGTTTTTC. It translates to CACDSASGEFSWDTRQMFF.

This clone is termed large. This chain uses TRDV1 with TRDJ1; D is unresolved. V lost 3 bases, J lost 9 bases, and 20 bases lay in between. CDR3 length: 15 amino acids. CDR1 and CDR2 from the germline V gene are TSWWSYY and QGS. The DNA of the CDR3 is TGTGCTCTTGGGGAGGACTCCTTTTTCCCCGCTCAACTCATCTTT. Protein product: CALGEDSFFPAQLIF.

Comments on this clone: This may stem from a read error, because a much larger clone lies one nucleotide away. This chain connects TRDV1 to TRDJ1; D unclear. The J gene, not given by TCRdb, was assigned here from a germline match of the nucleotide sequence. CDR1 is TSWWSYY, CDR2 QGS, per germline. This CDR3 is built from 18 residues. V lost 2 bases, J lost 1 base, and 20 bases lay in between. The CDR3: CALGENIVVPGFTDKLIF. The CDR3 bases are TGTGCTCTTGGGGAAAATATCGTTGTCCCGGGGTTCACCGATAAACTCATCTTT.